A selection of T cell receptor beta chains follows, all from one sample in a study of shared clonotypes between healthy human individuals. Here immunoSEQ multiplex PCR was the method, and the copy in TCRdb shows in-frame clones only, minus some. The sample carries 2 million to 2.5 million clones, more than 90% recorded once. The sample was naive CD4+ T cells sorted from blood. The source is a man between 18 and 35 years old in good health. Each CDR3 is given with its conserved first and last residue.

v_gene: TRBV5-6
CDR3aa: CASSSTGGVWEKLFF

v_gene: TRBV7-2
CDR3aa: CASSPRVSYEQYF

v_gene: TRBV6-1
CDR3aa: CASSVRLAGNTGELFF

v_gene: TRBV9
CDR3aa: CASSATGTPTYNEQFF

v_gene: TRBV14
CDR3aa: CASSLQGRDGYTF

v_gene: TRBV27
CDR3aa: CASSWPGAYEQYF

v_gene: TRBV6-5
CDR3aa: CASSPGQGQDGYTF

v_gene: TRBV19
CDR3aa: CASSMWAETQYF

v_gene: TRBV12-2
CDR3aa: CASRPRLAKNIQYF

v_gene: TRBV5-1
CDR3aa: CASSIGTGGGYTF

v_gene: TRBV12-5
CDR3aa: CASGYPTTLRVQETQYF

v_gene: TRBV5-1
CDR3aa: CASFGTSGGQETQYF

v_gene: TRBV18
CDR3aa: CASSPRRGGSGTGELFF

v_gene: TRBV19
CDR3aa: CASSIGTGNTEAFF

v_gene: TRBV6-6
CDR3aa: CASSPGRGRLQTEAFF

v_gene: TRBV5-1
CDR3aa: CASSLEASGTDTQYF

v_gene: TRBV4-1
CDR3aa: CASSQDGATNEKLFF

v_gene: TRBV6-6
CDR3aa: CASSRSASSYNEQFF

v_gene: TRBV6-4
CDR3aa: CASSRQGAGPGELFF

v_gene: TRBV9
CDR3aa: CASSVGSSYEQYF

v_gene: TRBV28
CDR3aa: CASCSGGVEQETQYF

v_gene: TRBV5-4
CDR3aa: CASSLVGRSQETQYF

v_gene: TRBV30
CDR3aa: CAWKGAWDTDTQYF

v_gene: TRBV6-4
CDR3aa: CASSRQGGSPLHF

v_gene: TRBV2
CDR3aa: CASSPEDRGYNQPQHF

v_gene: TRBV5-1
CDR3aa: CASSLVGGSTDTQYF

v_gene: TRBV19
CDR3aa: CASRDGTGRSYEQYF

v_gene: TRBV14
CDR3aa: CASSSIPNRLEFF

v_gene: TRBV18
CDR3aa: CASLLAGIEAFF

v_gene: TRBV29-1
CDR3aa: CSVVSGFGYTF

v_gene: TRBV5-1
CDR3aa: CASSPPTSGGYNEQFF

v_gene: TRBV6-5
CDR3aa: CASTSPIQDRQAFF

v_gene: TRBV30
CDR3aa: CAWSVGQSQTNEKLFF

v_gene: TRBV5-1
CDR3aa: CASSLTGGNYEQYF

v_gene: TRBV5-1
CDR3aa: CASSLDGYTGELFF

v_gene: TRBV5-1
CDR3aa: CASSRDDRGATEAFF

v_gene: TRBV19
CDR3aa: CASSGTGGSSYEQYF

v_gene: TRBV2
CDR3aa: CASSVSGGNQPQHF

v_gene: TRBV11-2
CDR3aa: CASKGASEQYF

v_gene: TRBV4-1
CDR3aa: CASGTGVETQYF

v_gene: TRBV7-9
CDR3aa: CASSRGQGAQETQYF

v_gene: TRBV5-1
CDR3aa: CASSGTFAYEQYF

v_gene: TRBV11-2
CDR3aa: CASSSQAGELFF

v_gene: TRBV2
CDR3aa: CASSAQGVEKLFF

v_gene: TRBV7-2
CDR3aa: CASSGIDIARYEQYF